The 12 T cell receptor beta chains below all came from one sample that was sequenced in a study of blood T cell repertoires in COVID-19. Only in-frame clones appear in the TCRdb table, and some are missing; sequencing was by immunoSEQ multiplex PCR. The sample records over 100,000 clones, 85% to 90% being singletons. Sequencing used peripheral blood. The receptors derive from a man between 50 and 59 years old with active COVID-19.

This rearrangement joins TRBV7-9 to TRBJ1-2; perhaps TRBD1 as D (5 bases). CDR1 and CDR2 from the germline V gene are SEHNR and FQNEAQ (reference sequence). V shed 0 bases and J shed 4 bases, with 6 bases lying between them. The CDR3 extends over 13 amino acids. The CDR3 DNA sequence: TGTGCCAGCAGCTTAGCCGACAGCTATGGCTACACCTTC. It is translated as CASSLADSYGYTF.

This clone was detected once. V gene TRBV7-6 combines with J gene TRBJ1-4, with D perhaps TRBD1 (5 bases). The V gene's germline CDR1 is SGHVS and CDR2 FNYEAQ. Trimming removed 5 bases from V and 0 bases from J, with 10 bases in between. This CDR3 spans 15 amino acids. The DNA for the CDR3 is TGTGCCAGCAGCCTGACAGAGGCAACTAATGAAAAACTGTTTTTT. Residues: CASSLTEATNEKLFF.

The chain uses TRBV29-1 and TRBJ2-1; TRBD1 matches 7 bases. This CDR3 spans 13 amino acids. V shed 4 bases, J shed 8 bases, and the junction held 8 bases outside the gene matches. Germline V gene lookup returns CDR1 SQVTM and CDR2 ANQGSEA. CDR3 in DNA: TGCAGCGTTGCTCAGGGGGTCGGCGATGAGCAGTTCTTC. Translation gives CSVAQGVGDEQFF.

The chain is built from TRBV6-6 and TRBJ2-4, with D unclear. CDR1 is MNHNY, CDR2 SVGAGI, per germline (reference sequence). Deletions cut 8 bases from V and 0 bases from J, with 14 bases between. The CDR3 contains 15 residues. The DNA for the CDR3 is TGTGCCAGCTCAGGTGGAAATCTAGCCAAAAACATTCAGTACTTC. It is translated as CASSGGNLAKNIQYF.

This clone has just one count. The CDR3 coding sequence is TGTGCCAGCAGCTTAGGGACCATCGGGGCCCAGTACTTC. Protein: CASSLGTIGAQYF. This chain uses TRBV7-9 with TRBJ2-5; perhaps TRBD2 as D (5 bases). Trimming stripped 1 base from V and 9 bases from J, with 12 bases between. This CDR3 has 13 amino acids. The germline gives CDR1 SEHNR, CDR2 FQNEAQ (reference sequence).

In its sample, this clone was seen once. The CDR3 nucleotides are TGCGCCAGCAGCCAGGACAGGGGGCAGACCCAGTACTTC. Residues: CASSQDRGQTQYF. This chain uses TRBV4-1 with TRBJ2-5; 11 bases agree with TRBD1. The CDR3 spans 13 residues. Germline lookup yields CDR1 MGHRA and CDR2 YSYEKL. Unmatched junction bases numbered 0, after V lost 3 bases and J lost 6 bases.

This clone was counted between two and nine times. The chain is built from TRBV5-1 and TRBJ2-7, with D possibly TRBD1 on 6 matching bases. Trimming shortened V by 2 bases and J by 1 base, and 13 bases separated the two germline ends. This CDR3 is 15 amino acids long. In germline, CDR1 is SGHRS, CDR2 YFSETQ. The CDR3 spells CASSFTMTGSYEQYF. DNA of the CDR3: TGCGCCAGCAGCTTCACAATGACAGGTTCCTACGAGCAGTACTTC. The complete variable domain, with remaining parts taken from reference TRBV5-1 and TRBJ2-7, reads KAGVTQTPRYLIKTRGQQVTLSCSPISGHRSVSWYQQTPGQGLQFLFEYFSETQRNKGNFPGRFSGRQFSNSRSEMNVSTLELGDSALYLCASSFTMTGSYEQYFGPGTRLTVT.

This chain's CDR3 is CASSSTGVGEAFF. Here the CDR3 DNA reads TGTGCCAGCAGTAGTACAGGGGTGGGTGAAGCTTTCTTT. The rearrangement joins TRBV6-5 to TRBJ1-1; 7 positions agree with TRBD1. This CDR3 region has 13 residues. The germline gives CDR1 MNHEY, CDR2 SVGAGI. V was clipped by 5 bases and J by 7 bases; unmatched bases: 7.

About this clone: Within the sample, other DNA sequences also encode this same CDR3. The chain recombines TRBV3-1 (or the pseudogene TRBV3-2) with TRBJ1-5; tentative D call: TRBD1 (5 bases). Per the germline V gene, CDR1 is LGHDT and CDR2 is YNNKEL (reference sequence). This CDR3 is built from 13 residues. The ends were cut back, 1 base at V and 4 bases at J, with 5 bases in the middle. The CDR3 reads CASSQAGNQPQHF. The CDR3 bases are TGTGCCAGCAGCCAAGCAGGGAATCAGCCCCAGCATTTT.

The chain carries TRBV7-3 and TRBJ2-3; D remains unclear. Trimming removed 4 bases at V and 1 base at J, with 6 bases between. The CDR3 contains 13 residues. Germline V CDR1 and CDR2: SGHTA, FQGTGA. CDR3 loop: CASSSAGTDTQYF. The CDR3 DNA reads as TGTGCCAGCAGCTCCGCGGGCACAGATACGCAGTATTTT.

This chain joins TRBV21-1 and TRBJ1-5; the table gives TRBD1 as D, unverified against the DNA. TRBV21-1 is flagged as a pseudogene. The CDR3 length is 14 residues. The CDR3 region has the DNA TGTGCTCGTCAACAGGGGGCATGCAATCAGCCCCAGCATTTT. Its translation is CARQQGACNQPQHF.

V gene TRBV29-1 combines with J gene TRBJ2-3; maybe TRBD1 (5 bases). Trimming took 4 bases from V and 2 from J, leaving 13 bases between them. The CDR3 spans 14 residues. Germline loops: CDR1 SQVTM, CDR2 ANQGSEA. CDR3 amino acids: CSVVGHIYTDTQYF. In DNA, the CDR3 is TGCAGCGTTGTAGGACACATCTACACAGATACGCAGTATTTT.